The subject of this entry is one TCR beta chain. Its antigen is unknown. TCRbeta library construction was performed incorporating unique molecular identifiers. TCRdb ran MiXCR on the PCR reads and lists one entry per CDR3 protein. Among approximately 800,000 distinct CDR3 sequences listed, 15% to 20% were seen once. This record belongs to a study of T-cell reconstitution after alpha-beta-depleted transplantation in children. Findings and limits, study-wide: Several hundred graft clones that had expanded were reportedly the source of alpha-beta T cells about two months after transplant. Fresh T-cell production supplied most of the T-cell counts and diversity seen one year after transplant. Several patients had high TCRbeta diversity at day 60; it came from surviving recipient T cells and thymic progenitors.

The CDR3 contains 15 residues. With 8 bases removed from V and 1 base from J, the gap between germline ends came to 16 bases. The sequence derives from a male patient between 5 and 17 years old who had a stem cell transplant for acute lymphoblastic leukemia, so the T cells may come from the graft donor. The rearrangement joins TRBV12-3 or TRBV12-4 to TRBJ2-3; tentative D call: TRBD1 (5 bases). The starting material was PBMCs, mostly from graft donor cells, obtained 360 days after TCRalphabeta/CD19-depleted stem cell transplant. CDR3 residues: CASLRRTTRTDTQYF. The DNA for the CDR3 is TGTGCCAGCCTTAGGCGGACAACCCGCACAGATACGCAGTATTTT.